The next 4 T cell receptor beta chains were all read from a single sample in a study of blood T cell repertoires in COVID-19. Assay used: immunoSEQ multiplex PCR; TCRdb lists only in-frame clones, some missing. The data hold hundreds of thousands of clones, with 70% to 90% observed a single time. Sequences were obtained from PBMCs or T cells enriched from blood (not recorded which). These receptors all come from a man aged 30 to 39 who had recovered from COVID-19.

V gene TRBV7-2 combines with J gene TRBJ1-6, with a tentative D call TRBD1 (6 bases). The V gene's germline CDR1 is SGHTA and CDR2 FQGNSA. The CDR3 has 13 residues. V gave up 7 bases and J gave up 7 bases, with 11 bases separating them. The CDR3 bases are TGTGCCAGCAACCTACAGGGAAATTCACCCCTCCACTTT. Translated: CASNLQGNSPLHF.

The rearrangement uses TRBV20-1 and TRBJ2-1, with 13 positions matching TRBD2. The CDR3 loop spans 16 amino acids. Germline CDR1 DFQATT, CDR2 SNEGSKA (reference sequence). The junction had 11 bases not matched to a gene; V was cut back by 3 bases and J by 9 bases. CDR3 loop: CSASRGLAGLAVEQFF. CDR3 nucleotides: TGCAGTGCTAGTCGGGGACTAGCGGGATTGGCTGTTGAGCAGTTCTTC.

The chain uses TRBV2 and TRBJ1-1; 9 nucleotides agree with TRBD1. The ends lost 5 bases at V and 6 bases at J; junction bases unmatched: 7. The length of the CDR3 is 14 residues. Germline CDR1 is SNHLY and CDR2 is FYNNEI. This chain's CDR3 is CASSHRDRVAEAFF. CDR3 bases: TGTGCCAGCAGTCACCGGGACAGGGTTGCTGAAGCTTTCTTT.

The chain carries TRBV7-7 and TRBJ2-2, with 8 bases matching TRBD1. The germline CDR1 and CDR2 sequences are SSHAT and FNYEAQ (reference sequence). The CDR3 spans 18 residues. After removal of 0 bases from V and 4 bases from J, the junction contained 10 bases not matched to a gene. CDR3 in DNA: TGTGCCAGCAGCTTAGCTATAAGAACCGGGACAGGCACCGGGGAGCTGTTTTTT. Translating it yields CASSLAIRTGTGTGELFF.